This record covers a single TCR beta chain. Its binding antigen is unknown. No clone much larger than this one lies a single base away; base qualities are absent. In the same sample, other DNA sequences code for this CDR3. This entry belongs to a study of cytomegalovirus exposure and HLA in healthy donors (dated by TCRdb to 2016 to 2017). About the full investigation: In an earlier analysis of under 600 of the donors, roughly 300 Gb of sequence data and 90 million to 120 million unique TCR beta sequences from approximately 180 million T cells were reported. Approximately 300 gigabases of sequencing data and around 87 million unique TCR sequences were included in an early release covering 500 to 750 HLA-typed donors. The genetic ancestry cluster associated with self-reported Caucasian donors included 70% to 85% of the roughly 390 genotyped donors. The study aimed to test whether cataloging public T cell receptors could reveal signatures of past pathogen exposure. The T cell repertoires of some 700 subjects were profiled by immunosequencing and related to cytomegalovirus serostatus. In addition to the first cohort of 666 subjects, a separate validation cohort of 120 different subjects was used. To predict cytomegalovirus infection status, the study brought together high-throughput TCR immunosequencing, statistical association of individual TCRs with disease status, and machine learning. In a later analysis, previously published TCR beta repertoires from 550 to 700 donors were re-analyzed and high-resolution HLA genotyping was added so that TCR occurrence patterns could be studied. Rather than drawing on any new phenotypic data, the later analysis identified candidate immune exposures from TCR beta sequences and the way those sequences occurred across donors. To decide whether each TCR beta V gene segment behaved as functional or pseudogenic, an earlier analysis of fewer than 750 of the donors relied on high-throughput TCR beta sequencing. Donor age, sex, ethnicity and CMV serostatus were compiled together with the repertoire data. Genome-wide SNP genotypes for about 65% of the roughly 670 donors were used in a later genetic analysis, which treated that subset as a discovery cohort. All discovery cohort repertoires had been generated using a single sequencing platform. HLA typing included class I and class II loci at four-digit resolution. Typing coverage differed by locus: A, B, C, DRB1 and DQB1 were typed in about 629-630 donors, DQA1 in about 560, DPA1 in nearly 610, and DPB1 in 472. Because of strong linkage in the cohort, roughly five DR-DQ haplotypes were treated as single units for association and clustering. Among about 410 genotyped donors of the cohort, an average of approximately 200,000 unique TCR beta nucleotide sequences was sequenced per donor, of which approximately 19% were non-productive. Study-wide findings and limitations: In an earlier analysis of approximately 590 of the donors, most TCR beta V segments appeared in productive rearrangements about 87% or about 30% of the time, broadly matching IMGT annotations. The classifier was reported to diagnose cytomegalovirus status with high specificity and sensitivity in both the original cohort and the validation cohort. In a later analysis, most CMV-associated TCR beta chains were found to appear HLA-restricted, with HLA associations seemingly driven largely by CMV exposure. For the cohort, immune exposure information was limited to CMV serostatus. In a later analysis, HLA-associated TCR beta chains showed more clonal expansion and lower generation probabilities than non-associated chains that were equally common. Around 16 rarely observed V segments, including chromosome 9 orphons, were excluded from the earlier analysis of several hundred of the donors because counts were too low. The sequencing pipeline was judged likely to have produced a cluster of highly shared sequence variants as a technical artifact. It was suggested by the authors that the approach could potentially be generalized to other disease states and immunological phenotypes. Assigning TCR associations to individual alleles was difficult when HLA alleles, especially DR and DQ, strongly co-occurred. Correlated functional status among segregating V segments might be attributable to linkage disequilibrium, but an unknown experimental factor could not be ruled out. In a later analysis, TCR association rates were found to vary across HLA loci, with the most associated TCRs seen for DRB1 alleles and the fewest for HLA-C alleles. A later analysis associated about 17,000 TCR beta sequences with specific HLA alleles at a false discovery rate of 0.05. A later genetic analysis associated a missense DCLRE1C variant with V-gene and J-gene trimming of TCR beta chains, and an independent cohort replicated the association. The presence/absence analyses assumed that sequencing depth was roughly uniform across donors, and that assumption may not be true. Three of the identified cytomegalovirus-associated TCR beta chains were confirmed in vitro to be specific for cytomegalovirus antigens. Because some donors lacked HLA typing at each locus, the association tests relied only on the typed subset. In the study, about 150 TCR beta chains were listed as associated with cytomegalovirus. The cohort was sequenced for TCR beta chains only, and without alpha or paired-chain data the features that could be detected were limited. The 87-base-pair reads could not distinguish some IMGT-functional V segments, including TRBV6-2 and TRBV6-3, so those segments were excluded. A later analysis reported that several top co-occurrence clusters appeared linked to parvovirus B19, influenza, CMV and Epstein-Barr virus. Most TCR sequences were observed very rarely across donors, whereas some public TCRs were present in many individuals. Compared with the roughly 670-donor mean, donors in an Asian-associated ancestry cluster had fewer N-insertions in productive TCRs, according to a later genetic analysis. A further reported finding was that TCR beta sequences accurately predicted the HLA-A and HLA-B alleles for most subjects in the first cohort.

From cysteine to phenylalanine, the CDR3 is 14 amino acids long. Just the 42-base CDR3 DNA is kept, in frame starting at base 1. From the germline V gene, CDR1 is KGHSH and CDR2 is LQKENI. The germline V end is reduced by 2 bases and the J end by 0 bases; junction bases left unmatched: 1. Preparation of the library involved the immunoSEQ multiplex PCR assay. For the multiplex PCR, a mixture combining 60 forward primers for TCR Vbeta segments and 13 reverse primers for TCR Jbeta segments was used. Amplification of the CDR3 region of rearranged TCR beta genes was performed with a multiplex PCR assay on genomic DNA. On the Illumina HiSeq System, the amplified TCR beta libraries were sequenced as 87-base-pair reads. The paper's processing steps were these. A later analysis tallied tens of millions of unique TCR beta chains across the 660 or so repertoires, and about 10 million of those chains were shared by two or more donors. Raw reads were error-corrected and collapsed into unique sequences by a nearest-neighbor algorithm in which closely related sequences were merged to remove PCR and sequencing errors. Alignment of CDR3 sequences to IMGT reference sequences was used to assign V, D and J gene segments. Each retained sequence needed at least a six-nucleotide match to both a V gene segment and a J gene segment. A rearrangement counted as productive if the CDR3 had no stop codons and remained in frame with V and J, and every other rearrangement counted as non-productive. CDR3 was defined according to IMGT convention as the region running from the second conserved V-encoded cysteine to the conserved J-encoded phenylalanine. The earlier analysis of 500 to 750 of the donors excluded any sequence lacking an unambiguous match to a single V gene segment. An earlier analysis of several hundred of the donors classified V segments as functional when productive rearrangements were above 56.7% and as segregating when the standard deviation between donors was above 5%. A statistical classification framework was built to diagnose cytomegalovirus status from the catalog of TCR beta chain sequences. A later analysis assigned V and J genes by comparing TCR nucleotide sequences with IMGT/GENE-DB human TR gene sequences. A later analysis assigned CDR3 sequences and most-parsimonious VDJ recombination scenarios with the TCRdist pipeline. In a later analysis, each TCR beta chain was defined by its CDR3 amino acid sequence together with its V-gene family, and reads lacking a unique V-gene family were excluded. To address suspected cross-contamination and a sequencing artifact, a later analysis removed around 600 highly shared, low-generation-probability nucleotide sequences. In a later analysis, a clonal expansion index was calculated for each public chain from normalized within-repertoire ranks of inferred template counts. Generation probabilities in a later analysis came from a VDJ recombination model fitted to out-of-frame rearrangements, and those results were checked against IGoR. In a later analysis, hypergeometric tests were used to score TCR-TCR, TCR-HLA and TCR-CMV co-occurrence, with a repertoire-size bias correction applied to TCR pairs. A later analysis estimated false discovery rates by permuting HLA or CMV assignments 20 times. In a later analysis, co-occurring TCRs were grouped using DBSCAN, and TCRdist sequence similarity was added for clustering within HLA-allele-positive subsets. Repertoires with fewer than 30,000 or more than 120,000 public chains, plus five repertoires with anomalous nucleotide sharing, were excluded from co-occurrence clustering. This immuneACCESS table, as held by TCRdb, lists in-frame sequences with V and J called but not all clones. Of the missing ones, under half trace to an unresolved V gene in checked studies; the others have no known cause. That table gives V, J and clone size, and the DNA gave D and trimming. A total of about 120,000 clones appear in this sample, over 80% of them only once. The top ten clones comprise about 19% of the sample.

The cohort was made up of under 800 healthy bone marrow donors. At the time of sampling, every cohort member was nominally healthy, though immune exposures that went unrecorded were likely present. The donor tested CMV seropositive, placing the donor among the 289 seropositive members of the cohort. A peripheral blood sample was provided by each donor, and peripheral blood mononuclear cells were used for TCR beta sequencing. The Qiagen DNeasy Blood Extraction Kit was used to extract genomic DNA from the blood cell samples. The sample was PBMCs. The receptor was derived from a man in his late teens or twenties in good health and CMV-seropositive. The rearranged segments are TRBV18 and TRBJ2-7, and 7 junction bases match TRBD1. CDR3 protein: CASSPRDSSYEQYF. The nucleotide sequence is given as TGTGCCAGCTCACCAAGGGACAGCTCCTACGAGCAGTACTTC.